The source of this T cell receptor beta chain is a study of cytomegalovirus exposure and HLA in healthy donors. General study points: TCR beta chain V- and J-gene trimming was linked, in a later analysis, to a missense variant in DCLRE1C. Being productive about 90% or about 30% of the time was typical of most TCR beta V segments in an earlier analysis.

This clone was counted a few times. The antigen is unknown. The PCR contained 60 Vbeta and 13 Jbeta primers. Generated by immunoSEQ multiplex PCR, the TCRdb table keeps only in-frame clones and is missing some. The data show fewer than 200,000 clones, with roughly 74% seen just once and roughly 5% held by the top ten. This clonotype originated in a male donor in good health and CMV-seronegative. The material sequenced was PBMCs.

The CDR3 sequence: CASSTLRLLSGSTDTQYF. In DNA form, the CDR3 reads TGCGCCAGCAGCACCCTCCGGCTGTTAAGCGGAAGCACAGATACGCAGTATTTT. The rearrangement links TRBV5-1 to TRBJ2-3, with D possibly matching TRBD2 (5 bases). The ends were cut back, 4 bases at V and 0 bases at J, with 21 bases in the middle. The CDR3 loop spans 18 amino acids. Germline V gene data show CDR1 as SGHRS and CDR2 as YFSETQ.